This T cell receptor (beta chain) was sequenced during a study of cytotoxic CD8 clonotypes in ibrutinib-treated CLL. Study-wide context: Responses comprised 25 or so partial and 2 complete; at median approximately 70 months, about 15 remained remitted and some 12 progressed.

Germline values: CDR1 MGHDK, CDR2 SYGVNS. V trimming: 7 bases; J trimming: 4 bases; junction bases outside the gene matches: 12. The CDR3 has 16 residues. The intended depth for sequencing was 1 in 200,000 to 1 in 1 million T cells. Libraries were prepared by immunoSEQ multiplex PCR; TCRdb keeps only in-frame clonotypes and omits some of them. This table has under 300,000 clones, 70% to 80% appearing once. The material was PBMCs, obtained at disease progression, from a patient treated with ibrutinib. The chain recombines TRBV25-1 with TRBJ1-4; TRBD1 matches at 7 bases. This receptor was identified in a human donor with chronic lymphocytic leukemia. CDR3 coding DNA: TGTGCCAGCACCCGTAGAGGGGGACAGAATAATGAAAAACTGTTTTTT. Protein: CASTRRGGQNNEKLFF.